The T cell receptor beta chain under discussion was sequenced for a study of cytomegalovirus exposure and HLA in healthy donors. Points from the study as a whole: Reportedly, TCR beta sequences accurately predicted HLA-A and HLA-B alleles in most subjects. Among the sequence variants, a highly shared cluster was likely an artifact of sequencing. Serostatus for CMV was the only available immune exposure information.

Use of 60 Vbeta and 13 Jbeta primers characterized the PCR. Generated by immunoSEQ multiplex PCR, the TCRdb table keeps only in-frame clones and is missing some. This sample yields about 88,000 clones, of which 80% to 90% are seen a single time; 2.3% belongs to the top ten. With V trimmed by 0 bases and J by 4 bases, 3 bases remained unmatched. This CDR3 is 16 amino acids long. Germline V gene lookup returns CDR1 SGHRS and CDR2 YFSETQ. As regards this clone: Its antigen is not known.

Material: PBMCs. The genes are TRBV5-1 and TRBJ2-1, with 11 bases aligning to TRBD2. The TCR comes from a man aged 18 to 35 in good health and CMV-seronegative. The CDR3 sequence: CASSLVLAGGYNEQFF. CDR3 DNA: TGCGCCAGCAGCTTGGTGCTAGCGGGAGGATACAATGAGCAGTTCTTC. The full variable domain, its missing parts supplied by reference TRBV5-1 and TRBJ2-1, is KAGVTQTPRYLIKTRGQQVTLSCSPISGHRSVSWYQQTPGQGLQFLFEYFSETQRNKGNFPGRFSGRQFSNSRSEMNVSTLELGDSALYLCASSLVLAGGYNEQFFGPGTRLTVL.